This entry concerns a single T cell receptor (beta chain). The specificity of this receptor is unknown. No base-level quality is on record; no much larger clone is a single base apart. A patient counted as having stable Graves' hyperthyroidism if no progression to ophthalmopathy occurred over 18 months of follow-up. Hyperthyroidism patients were newly diagnosed, with disease duration under 2 months, and aged 18 to 65 years. Any patient with an uncontrolled infection, another autoimmune disease, pregnancy or lactation was excluded. Diagnoses were established on the basis of clinical symptoms, serum thyroxine and TRAb, thyroid ultrasound, and orbital computed tomography. PBMCs were separated from 10 ml of fresh peripheral blood using Ficoll-Paque density gradient centrifugation. Total RNA was extracted using Trizol reagent, and RNA quality was assessed on an Agilent 2100 Bioanalyzer. In the germline V gene (reference sequence), CDR1 corresponds to PRHDT and CDR2 to FYEKMQ. V and J are trimmed by 1 base and 3 bases, and the gene matches miss 2 bases of the junction. Inclusive of the bounding cysteine and valine, the CDR3 is 14 residues long. The CDR3 DNA has 42 bases and is translated from base 1.

Amplification of TCR beta CDR3 regions was carried out from RNA transcripts. For the first round of RT-PCR on the TCR CDR3, the HTBI primer set was used together with the Qiagen OneStep RT-PCR kit. A second multiplex PCR round built the libraries, followed by size selection and purification. Libraries were sequenced paired-end with 100 bp reads on an Illumina HiSeq2000. The authors' analysis ran thus. SOAPnuke was used to process the raw data, removing reads that contained adapters or uncalled bases, had a mean Phred below 15, or lacked an exact match to the constant primer or identifier. COPE v1.2.5 was used to merge high-quality paired reads, and clonotypes were defined as unique nucleotide sequences. Clonotypes were aligned to IMGT TRBV, TRBD and TRBJ reference segments using MiTCR v1.1. Only V-J combinations with frequency above 0.0001, covering roughly 99% of repertoires, were analysed. A TCS score was defined as the ratio of F50 (clonal expansion) to E x V (chaos), with BLOSUM62-based TCRdist applied between CDR3 peptides within each V-J. Welch's t-statistics and random forest reduced 500 to 650 V-J features to 10 to 15, which were used in a naive Bayes classifier (R e1071). TCRdb reran the public reads through fastp at Q25 and MiXCR, keeping productive beta chains. Rows merge per CDR3 protein into single entries with the most common DNA and genes. The V and J calls follow TCRdb's processing rather than the paper's. The sample table lists approximately 330,000 distinct CDR3 sequences, 15% to 20% of them with a count of one. The top ten hold about 49% of the sample.

The record originates from a study of T cells in Graves' hyperthyroidism and ophthalmopathy (dated by TCRdb to the late 2010s). In the study overall: Peripheral blood was sampled at the time of initial diagnosis, prior to any treatment. To identify distinguishing TCR V-J signatures, a discovery cohort of about 95 patients was used, comprising some 43 with Graves' ophthalmopathy and approximately 58 with stable Graves' hyperthyroidism. Whether ophthalmopathy could be predicted prospectively was tested in an independent validation cohort made up of approximately 19 hyperthyroidism patients plus 17 patients who later progressed to ophthalmopathy. For training and testing, the 100 or so patients in the discovery cohort were randomly divided in a 7:3 ratio. The study also compared thyroid tissue and blood T-cell repertoires from roughly six Graves' hyperthyroidism patients. After blood sampling, hyperthyroidism patients were treated with methimazole at a starting dose of 30 mg daily, and ophthalmopathy patients were treated with high-dose intravenous methylprednisolone. The paper describes TCR Vbeta CDR3 sequencing of some 130 peripheral blood samples, made up of fewer than 50 ophthalmopathy patients, some 76 hyperthyroidism patients and around 17 progressor patients. Results the study describes overall, beyond this receptor: In validation, the model predicted progression to ophthalmopathy with roughly 70% sensitivity and about 73% specificity, a median of about 6 months before onset. Sample size was not statistically predetermined, and investigators were not blinded to group allocation. A model built on a 13 V-J signature distinguished ophthalmopathy from stable hyperthyroidism, reaching roughly 88% sensitivity and under 84% specificity in cross-validation and 80%/75% in testing. Most expanded thyroid clonotypes (frequency above 0.001) were also detected in blood, a finding suggesting that blood repertoires may reflect thyroid immune responses.

This clonotype was sampled from a woman between 50 and 59 years old with Graves' hyperthyroidism. The V and J segments used are TRBV13 and TRBJ2-7; 8 central nucleotides agree with TRBD1. Sequenced: blood. The DNA reads as follows: TGTGCCAGCAGCTTAGAGGGACAGGTCTACGAGCAGTACGTC. Translated, this is CASSLEGQVYEQYV.